Listed here are 26 T cell receptor beta chains from one sample, sequenced in a study of T cells in Graves' hyperthyroidism and ophthalmopathy. Researchers took RNA transcripts and amplified the TCR beta CDR3 regions from them. A first-round RT-PCR of the TCR CDR3 used the HTBI primer set. TCRdb analysed the multiplex PCR reads with MiXCR anew, one entry per CDR3 protein. The sample holds 380,000 or so distinct CDR3 sequences, about 18% seen once. The sample consisted of blood. The source is a woman between 18 and 30 years old with Graves' hyperthyroidism.

This clonotype occurred many times. This sequence joins TRBV6-5 and TRBJ1-2; D not resolved. The V and J ends lost 6 bases and 4 bases respectively, with 9 bases between them. The CDR3 has 12 residues. The germline V gene encodes CDR1 MNHEY and CDR2 SVGAGI. CDR3 protein: CASRSLSYGYTF. The CDR3 DNA sequence: TGTGCCAGCAGAAGCCTCTCCTATGGCTACACCTTC.

This clonotype was seen repeatedly, ten times or more. This rearrangement joins TRBV20-1 to TRBJ1-5; D possibly corresponds to TRBD1 (6 bases). The V end was cut by 6 bases, the J end by 7 bases, with 16 bases between. Germline assignment: CDR1 DFQATT and CDR2 SNEGSKA (reference sequence). The CDR3 is made up of 13 amino acids. The CDR3 DNA sequence: TGCAGTGCCGGGGAGGGGGACGGCCAGCCCCAGCATTTT. The encoded protein is CSAGEGDGQPQHF.

This clonotype was seen ten or more times. The chain carries TRBV28 and TRBJ1-1; D ambiguous. The germline V and J ends were trimmed by 7 bases and 4 bases, with 10 bases remaining between them. The germline gives CDR1 MDHEN, CDR2 SYDVKM. This CDR3 comprises 12 residues. The CDR3 spells CASKLMGTEAFF. The CDR3 region has the DNA TGTGCCAGCAAACTAATGGGCACTGAAGCTTTCTTT.

This chain links TRBV6-1 with TRBJ1-2; D is uncertain. Trimming left V 11 bases short and J 4 bases short, with 11 bases between. The CDR3 has 11 amino acids. Germline assignment: CDR1 MNHNS and CDR2 SASEGT. The CDR3 protein is CASGRSYGYTF. The CDR3 DNA reads as TGTGCCTCCGGACGGAGCTATGGCTACACCTTC.

The chain employs TRBV7-6 and TRBJ2-7, with a tentative D call TRBD2 (5 bases). Germline assignment: CDR1 SGHVS and CDR2 FNYEAQ. The CDR3 is made up of 15 amino acids. Trimming removed 0 bases at V and 4 bases at J, with 13 bases between. The CDR3 is CASSLAGLEGYEQYF. CDR3 nucleotides: TGTGCCAGCAGCTTAGCTGGTCTAGAGGGTTACGAGCAGTACTTC.

This clonotype was recorded at least ten times. V and J are TRBV6-4 and TRBJ2-6, with D perhaps being TRBD1 or TRBD2 (5 bases each). V was pared by 6 bases and J by 3 bases, with 24 bases between. The CDR3 length is 19 residues. Germline CDR1 MRHNA, CDR2 SNTAGT. For the CDR3, the DNA is TGTGCCAGCAGGCCTCGCCCCGGGGCTTCTACGATTGGGGCCAACGTCCTGACTTTC. Protein product: CASRPRPGASTIGANVLTF.

The rearrangement uses TRBV11-2 and TRBJ1-1; no reliable D call. Per germline, CDR1 SGHAT and CDR2 FQNNGV. V was cut by 3 bases and J by 0 bases, with 14 bases left in between. This CDR3 is 16 amino acids long. CDR3 amino acids: CASSLNSRTVNTEAFF. The CDR3 region has the DNA TGTGCCAGCAGCTTGAATTCCCGGACCGTGAACACTGAAGCTTTCTTT.

This clonotype has ten or more counts. V and J are TRBV6-2 or TRBV6-3 and TRBJ1-2, with TRBD1 as a possible D gene (5 bases). The CDR3 consists of 13 residues. The germline V gene encodes CDR1 MNHEY and CDR2 SVGEGT. Trimming stripped 7 bases from V and 4 bases from J, with 13 bases between. CDR3 in amino acids: CASTSDSLYGYTF. The CDR3 DNA is TGTGCCAGCACTAGCGACAGTCTCTATGGCTACACCTTC.

As concerns this clonotype: Relative to the germline gene, one junction end is altered; a read error may explain this. V and J are TRBV12-3 or TRBV12-4 and TRBJ1-2; TRBD1 aligns across 10 bases. The CDR3 has 14 amino acids. For the CDR3, the DNA is TGTGCCAGCAGGGGGACAGGGGAGAACTTTGGCTACACCTTC. Translation gives CASRGTGENFGYTF.

This clonotype was seen ten or more times. The chain carries TRBV2 and TRBJ2-2; D gene unclear. The CDR3 is made up of 14 amino acids. Germline V gives CDR1 SNHLY, CDR2 FYNNEI. The V and J ends lost 2 bases and 0 bases respectively, with 4 bases between them. The CDR3: CASSETANTGELFF. The CDR3 nucleotides read TGTGCCAGCAGTGAAACTGCGAACACCGGGGAGCTGTTTTTT.

The DNA of the CDR3 is TGTGCCAGTACCCCGACAGGGCCCCTTCGGGAGCCCCAGCATTTT. It specifies CASTPTGPLREPQHF. The rearrangement links TRBV19 to TRBJ1-5, with 7 nucleotides matching TRBD1. Germline CDR1 and CDR2: LNHDA and SQIVND (reference sequence). The CDR3 extends over 15 amino acids. V lost 7 bases and J lost 8; bases outside the gene matches: 14.

This clonotype was observed many times. The chain joins TRBV9 to TRBJ1-2, with D possibly TRBD1 on 5 matching bases. V shed 3 bases and J shed 2 bases, with 11 bases lying between them. CDR1 and CDR2 (germline): SGDLS, YYNGEE. This CDR3 is built from 14 residues. As DNA, the CDR3 is TGTGCCAGCAGCGCCAAGACAGAAAACTATGGCTACACCTTC. Its translation: CASSAKTENYGYTF.

This clonotype was counted ten times or more. J is TRBJ1-2 and V is TRBV19; D is undetermined. This CDR3 is 13 amino acids long. V was cut by 4 bases and J by 0 bases, with 6 bases left in between. CDR1 and CDR2 from the germline V gene are LNHDA and SQIVND (reference sequence). The CDR3 region has the DNA TGTGCCAGTAGTACTCCCCCTAACTATGGCTACACCTTC. It encodes CASSTPPNYGYTF.

This clonotype was seen many times. V usage is TRBV18 and J usage is TRBJ2-5, with unresolved D. V lost 3 bases and J 5 bases, leaving 7 bases between the germline ends. CDR3 length: 12 residues. From germline, CDR1 is KGHSH and CDR2 LQKENI. The CDR3 DNA sequence: TGTGCCAGCTCACCCCAACTTGAGACCCAGTACTTC. This sequence encodes CASSPQLETQYF.

The V gene is TRBV19, the J gene TRBJ2-5; 11 bases agree with TRBD2. The CDR3 covers 16 residues. Germline V gene sequence: CDR1 LNHDA, CDR2 SQIVND (reference sequence). V trimming: 5 bases; J trimming: 6 bases; junction bases outside the gene matches: 11. CDR3: CASSGPGTSGIQTQYF. The CDR3 DNA reads TGTGCCAGTAGTGGACCCGGGACTAGCGGAATACAGACCCAGTACTTC.

In the case of this clonotype: Since the CDR3 does not end with the conserved phenylalanine or tryptophan, this likely comes from a read error. V gene TRBV4-3 combines with J gene TRBJ2-7, with 9 bases identical to TRBD2. Looked up from germline, CDR1 is LGHNA and CDR2 is YSLEER. This CDR3 is built from 16 residues. The J segment lost 3 bases and the V segment lost 0 bases, leaving 6 bases of the junction unmatched. The CDR3 nucleotides read TGCGCCAGCAGCCAAGATCTCCGGACTAGCGTCTACGAGCAGTACTCC. Amino acid sequence: CASSQDLRTSVYEQYS.

This clonotype was observed many times. The chain joins TRBV5-1 to TRBJ1-5; the D gene is possibly TRBD1 (5 bases). The CDR3 totals 12 residues. Trimming shortened V by 5 bases and J by 9 bases, and 12 bases separated the two germline ends. In germline, CDR1 is SGHRS, CDR2 YFSETQ. CDR3 in DNA: TGCGCCAGCAGGGCCGGGGGGGGGCCCCAGCATTTT. It codes for CASRAGGGPQHF.

The chain combines TRBV4-2 with TRBJ2-1; a weak D match, TRBD2 (5 bases). V was shortened by 4 bases and J by 0 bases, with 25 bases between the two germline ends. The CDR3 has 20 amino acids. Germline V gene sequence: CDR1 LGHNA, CDR2 YNFKEQ. The CDR3 DNA reads as TGTGCCAGCAGCCCCCGGGGTGGTTTCTCCCTAAACTTCTCCTACAATGAGCAGTTCTTC. Translation gives CASSPRGGFSLNFSYNEQFF.

This chain joins TRBV5-1 and TRBJ2-5; D gene unclear. CDR3 length: 14 amino acids. V was pared by 1 base and J by 5 bases, with 12 bases between. Germline V gene data show CDR1 as SGHRS and CDR2 as YFSETQ. The CDR3 loop is CASSLRADRETQYF. The DNA of the CDR3 is TGCGCCAGCAGCTTGAGGGCGGACCGGGAGACCCAGTACTTC.

This clonotype was seen at least ten times. The gene calls are TRBV28 and TRBJ1-2; maybe TRBD1 (5 bases). Germline-derived CDR1 and CDR2 are MDHEN and SYDVKM. The CDR3 has 11 residues. The V gene lost 7 bases and the J gene lost 6 bases, with 9 bases spanning the gap. The CDR3 protein is CASTWGDGYTF. Here the CDR3 DNA reads TGTGCCAGCACCTGGGGGGATGGCTACACCTTC.

The chain is built from TRBV3-1 and TRBJ2-2, with a tentative D call TRBD2 (5 bases). Germline CDR1 and CDR2: LGHDT and YNNKEL (reference sequence). V was clipped by 7 bases and J by 6 bases, with 12 bases between them. The CDR3 is 13 residues long. CDR3 region: CASTPRLSGELFF. CDR3 DNA: TGTGCCAGCACCCCGAGACTATCCGGGGAGCTGTTTTTT.

This clonotype was recorded at least ten times. The chain's CDR3 is CASSPLAPHSTYEQYF. Here the CDR3 DNA reads TGTGCCAGCAGTCCCTTAGCCCCTCACAGCACCTACGAGCAGTACTTC. The chain combines TRBV28 with TRBJ2-7, with D uncertain. Germline V CDR1 and CDR2: MDHEN, SYDVKM. V was pared by 5 bases and J by 2 bases, with 19 bases between. The CDR3 is made up of 16 amino acids.

This clonotype was counted ten times or more. The V gene is TRBV5-1, the J gene TRBJ1-3; D not resolved. The CDR3 loop spans 15 amino acids. Germline lookup yields CDR1 SGHRS and CDR2 YFSETQ. V was shortened by 1 base and J by 2 bases, with 10 bases between the two germline ends. The CDR3 protein is CASSLSGVAGNTIYF. Written as DNA, the CDR3 is TGCGCCAGCAGCTTGTCGGGAGTCGCTGGAAACACCATATATTTT.

This clonotype was found many times. The V and J genes are TRBV7-9 and TRBJ1-1; the match to TRBD1 covers 8 bases. V was clipped by 6 bases and J by 3 bases; unmatched bases: 6. This CDR3 has 14 amino acids. The germline V gene has CDR1 SEHNR and CDR2 FQNEAQ (reference sequence). The CDR3 here is CASSRQGRDTEAFF. The CDR3 bases are TGTGCCAGCAGTCGACAGGGGAGGGACACTGAAGCTTTCTTT.

Regarding this clonotype: A single base separates this from a much larger clone, so it may be a read error. The CDR3 region is CASSLAPNTGELCF. For the CDR3, the DNA is TGTGCCAGCAGTTTGGCCCCGAACACCGGGGAGCTGTGTTTT. The gene calls are TRBV27 and TRBJ2-2; D possibly corresponds to TRBD2 (5 bases). CDR1 MNHEY and CDR2 SMNVEV come from the germline V gene (reference sequence). This CDR3 has 14 residues.

This clonotype was observed at least ten times. The chain links TRBV6-2 or TRBV6-3 to TRBJ2-5; weak D call: TRBD1 (6 bases). CDR1 and CDR2 from the germline V gene are MNHEY and SVGEGT. The CDR3 runs to 14 residues. Trimming took 4 bases from V and 3 from J, leaving 12 bases between them. In nucleotides, the CDR3 is TGTGCCAGCAGTTCATCCGGGACAAAAGAGACCCAGTACTTC. Its translation: CASSSSGTKETQYF.